These T cell receptor beta chains were read from a single sample in a study of T-cell reconstitution after alpha-beta-depleted transplantation in children. TCRdb reprocessed the PCR reads with MiXCR, giving one entry per CDR3 protein. This sample has 400,000 to 500,000 distinct CDR3 sequences, with approximately 10% found just once. Sample: PBMCs from the stem cell graft donor, taken from the stem cell graft. The source of these receptors is a human donor who donated a stem cell graft to a child with acute myeloid leukemia. Both conserved end residues are part of each CDR3. A row's size may be missing; if present it is once, few, many or a size class.

>TRBV27|few
CASSPNGQPEQYF
>TRBV7-9|few
CASSLAGGANYGYTF
>TRBV29-1|NA
CSVEGLDINNEQFF
>TRBV5-1|NA
CASSILEDRDIGNEQFF
>TRBV11-2|few
CASSLVGTNYEQYF
>TRBV7-8|NA
CASSFGGGQYGYTF
>TRBV5-5|few
CASSLAQTYGYTF
>TRBV12-3/TRBV12-4|NA
CASSNRDRGADTQYF
>TRBV6-2/TRBV6-3|NA
CASSFDNSYTDTQYF
>TRBV15|many
CATRDRGVDTQYF
>TRBV5-5|few
CASSPTGFFYSNQPQHF